The next 32 T cell receptor beta chains were all read from a single sample in a study of shared clonotypes between healthy human individuals. Only in-frame clones appear in the TCRdb table, and some are missing; sequencing was by immunoSEQ multiplex PCR. The table records a few million clones, approximately 94% of them present only once. Sequencing was carried out using naive CD4+ T cells sorted from blood. Subset given: CD45RA+ positively selected. These receptors originate from a young man in good health.

The V and J genes are TRBV4-2 and TRBJ2-1, with D perhaps matching TRBD2 (6 bases). The V gene lost 2 bases and the J gene lost 0 bases, with 11 bases spanning the gap. CDR3 length: 16 amino acids. Germline CDR1 LGHNA, CDR2 YNFKEQ. The CDR3 here is CASSQHGGDSYNEQFF. In nucleotides, the CDR3 is TGTGCCAGCAGCCAACACGGCGGGGACTCCTACAATGAGCAGTTCTTC.

The table lists this clone with a count of one. The CDR3 protein is CAISERQALDTGELFF. For the CDR3, the DNA is TGTGCCATCAGTGAGAGGCAGGCGTTGGACACCGGGGAGCTGTTTTTT. The V and J genes are TRBV10-3 and TRBJ2-2; D not resolved. The germline V gene encodes CDR1 ENHRY and CDR2 SYGVKD. The CDR3 sequence is 16 residues long. V shed 2 bases and J shed 3 bases, with 13 bases lying between them.

A word on this clone: At the DNA level, this CDR3 is encoded by other sequences in the same sample as well. The V call is TRBV5-8, the J call TRBJ1-5; D gene ambiguous. The germline V and J ends were trimmed by 0 bases and 4 bases, with 5 bases remaining between them. Germline-derived CDR1 and CDR2 are SGHTS and YDEGEE. This CDR3 comprises 13 residues. In DNA form, the CDR3 reads TGTGCCAGCAGCTTGGGTGCAAATCAGCCCCAGCATTTT. Translating it yields CASSLGANQPQHF.

This clone was seen a single time. This chain links TRBV6-5 with TRBJ1-5; D is uncertain. V was shortened by 6 bases and J by 1 base, with 10 bases between the two germline ends. Germline CDR1 and CDR2: MNHEY and SVGAGI. CDR3 size: 14 residues. CDR3 DNA: TGTGCCAGCAGCCTCCCCGGGAGCAATCAGCCCCAGCATTTT. Translated: CASSLPGSNQPQHF.

The V call is TRBV6-5, the J call TRBJ2-1; 14 positions match TRBD2. V shed 5 bases, J shed 8 bases, and the junction held 5 bases outside the gene matches. Germline CDR1 is MNHEY and CDR2 is SVGAGI. The CDR3 spans 15 residues. CDR3 nucleotide sequence: TGTGCCAGCAGTACGCCGGGACTAGCGGGAGATGAGCAGTTCTTC. This codes for CASSTPGLAGDEQFF.

The chain couples TRBV2 to TRBJ2-7; TRBD1 agrees at 7 bases. J gave up 0 bases and V 5 bases, and 7 bases lay outside the gene matches. CDR1 and CDR2 from the germline V gene are SNHLY and FYNNEI. The CDR3 covers 15 residues. In nucleotides, the CDR3 is TGTGCCAGCAGTCGACAGGGTGAGAGCTCCTACGAGCAGTACTTC. This sequence encodes CASSRQGESSYEQYF.

This chain links TRBV25-1 with TRBJ2-5; 7 bases align to TRBD1. V was pared by 5 bases and J by 2 bases, with 5 bases of the junction left unmatched. CDR3 length equals 14 residues. The germline CDR1 and CDR2 sequences are MGHDK and SYGVNS. Written as DNA, the CDR3 is TGTGCCAGCAGTTTTGACAGGGATCAAGAGACCCAGTACTTC. Translation gives CASSFDRDQETQYF.

V and J are TRBV2 and TRBJ1-4, with TRBD1 matching 7 bases. J lost 0 bases, V lost 10 bases, and 14 bases had no gene match. This CDR3 has 17 residues. CDR1 SNHLY and CDR2 FYNNEI come from the germline V gene. The CDR3 bases are TGTGCCATCAGCAGGGGGGGGAAACCTACAACTAATGAAAAACTGTTTTTT. It specifies CAISRGGKPTTNEKLFF.

This sequence joins TRBV12-5 and TRBJ1-1, with 7 bases fitting TRBD1. This CDR3 is built from 14 residues. Germline CDR1 and CDR2: LGHNT and FRNRAP. V was clipped by 5 bases and J by 5 bases; unmatched bases: 8. The CDR3 nucleotides read TGTGCTAGTGGTCCGAGGACAGGAGGTACTGAAGCTTTCTTT. Protein product: CASGPRTGGTEAFF.

With respect to this clone: Different DNA sequences within this sample yield the same CDR3. This chain joins TRBV7-2 and TRBJ1-5; D not resolved. There are 14 residues in the CDR3. Trimming stripped 0 bases from V and 0 bases from J, with 3 bases between. Germline CDR1 is SGHTA and CDR2 is FQGNSA. Here the CDR3 DNA reads TGTGCCAGCAGCTTAGCGTCTAGCAATCAGCCCCAGCATTTT. Its translation is CASSLASSNQPQHF.

The chain has TRBV5-6 and TRBJ1-1; D may be TRBD1 (6 bases). There are 15 residues in the CDR3. Germline values: CDR1 SGHDT, CDR2 YYEEEE. V was shortened by 4 bases and J by 7 bases, with 20 bases between the two germline ends. The CDR3 region is CASSPEGRQDGEAFF. CDR3 bases: TGTGCCAGCAGCCCCGAGGGTAGACAGGACGGTGAAGCTTTCTTT. Using reference TRBV5-6 and TRBJ1-1 for the parts outside the CDR3, the full variable domain is DAGVTQSPTHLIKTRGQQVTLRCSPKSGHDTVSWYQQALGQGPQFIFQYYEEEERQRGNFPDRFSGHQFPNYSSELNVNALLLGDSALYLCASSPEGRQDGEAFFGQGTRLTVV.

V and J are TRBV27 and TRBJ2-5; the match to TRBD2 covers 9 bases. This CDR3 region has 13 residues. Germline V gene sequence: CDR1 MNHEY, CDR2 SMNVEV (reference sequence). Trimming at V came to 8 bases and at J to 2 bases, leaving 3 bases not matched to a gene. The CDR3 here is CASQAGGQETQYF. The CDR3 nucleotides are TGTGCCAGCCAAGCGGGGGGTCAAGAGACCCAGTACTTC.

The chain has TRBV18 and TRBJ1-1; tentatively, D is TRBD1 (6 bases). CDR1 is KGHSH, CDR2 LQKENI, per germline. The V end lost 4 bases, the J end lost 3 bases, and 21 bases lay between the germline ends. The CDR3 spans 17 residues. Written as DNA, the CDR3 is TGTGCCAGCTCACGCACCAGGGGAGTTAGGATCGACACTGAAGCTTTCTTT. Its translation: CASSRTRGVRIDTEAFF.

CDR3 bases: TGCGCCAGCAGCCACGGGGCGGGAGAATTCCCGCAGCTGTTTTTT. Translated: CASSHGAGEFPQLFF. The rearrangement joins TRBV4-3 to TRBJ2-2; 7 bases line up with TRBD2. With 3 bases clipped from V and 12 bases from J, the junction kept 13 bases outside the gene matches. CDR1 and CDR2 from the germline V gene are LGHNA and YSLEER. The CDR3 contains 15 residues.

V is TRBV27 and J is TRBJ2-2; 8 bases agree with TRBD2. The CDR3 length is 15 residues. The ends lost 9 bases at V and 5 bases at J; junction bases unmatched: 11. CDR1 is MNHEY and CDR2 is SMNVEV in the germline V gene (reference sequence). This chain's CDR3 is CASSAGEVGTGELFF. The CDR3 DNA reads as TGTGCCAGTTCAGCGGGAGAAGTAGGGACCGGGGAGCTGTTTTTT.

This clone occurred once. The chain uses TRBV6-5 and TRBJ2-3, with 9 bases fitting TRBD2. V lost 7 bases, J lost 4 bases, and 9 bases stayed unmatched. The CDR3 totals 15 residues. CDR1 and CDR2 (germline): MNHEY, SVGAGI. The CDR3 region has the DNA TGTGCCAGCACGCTTAGCGGGAGTTCCCCAGATACGCAGTATTTT. This translates into CASTLSGSSPDTQYF.

The chain recombines TRBV28 with TRBJ1-4; no clear D. The CDR3 consists of 17 residues. Per the germline V gene, CDR1 is MDHEN and CDR2 is SYDVKM. Trimming stripped 5 bases from V and 6 bases from J, with 22 bases between. This CDR3 reads CASSPPRPPGVDEKLFF. CDR3 nucleotides: TGTGCCAGCAGTCCCCCCCGGCCGCCCGGGGTGGATGAAAAACTGTTTTTT.

V gene TRBV27 combines with J gene TRBJ2-1, with 10 bases aligning to TRBD2. J gave up 3 bases and V 4 bases, and 3 bases lay outside the gene matches. The CDR3 sequence is 15 residues long. CDR1 MNHEY and CDR2 SMNVEV come from the germline V gene (reference sequence). CDR3 nucleotide sequence: TGTGCCAGCAGTTCGGGGACTAGCGACTACAATGAGCAGTTCTTC. Translated: CASSSGTSDYNEQFF.

CDR3 region: CASSATGGVSPLHF. The CDR3 DNA reads as TGTGCCAGCAGCGCCACAGGGGGCGTTTCACCCCTCCACTTT. This sequence joins TRBV6-4 and TRBJ1-6; 9 nucleotides line up with TRBD1. The CDR3 has 14 residues. Germline-derived CDR1 and CDR2 are MRHNA and SNTAGT. The V and J ends lost 6 bases and 9 bases, in that order; junction bases with no gene match: 6.

This clone appeared once. The chain employs TRBV19 and TRBJ2-7; D not resolved. The length of the CDR3 is 13 residues. V was clipped by 5 bases and J by 5 bases, with 13 bases between them. Germline V gives CDR1 LNHDA, CDR2 SQIVND (reference sequence). The CDR3 region has the DNA TGTGCCAGTAGTCAGGAGAAGGCACACGAGCAGTACTTC. Amino acid sequence: CASSQEKAHEQYF. Full variable domain (outside the CDR3, taken from reference TRBV19 and TRBJ2-7): DGGITQSPKYLFRKEGQNVTLSCEQNLNHDAMYWYRQDPGQGLRLIYYSQIVNDFQKGDIAEGYSVSREKKESFPLTVTSAQKNPTAFYLCASSQEKAHEQYFGPGTRLTVT.

This clone has only one observation. The sample has other DNA sequences that encode this CDR3 too. This chain connects TRBV6-5 to TRBJ2-7, with a tentative D call TRBD2 (5 bases). Germline CDR1 is MNHEY and CDR2 is SVGAGI. The germline V and J ends were trimmed by 6 bases and 3 bases, with 12 bases remaining between them. The CDR3 runs to 13 residues. CDR3 bases: TGTGCCAGCAGCCGAACGGGGAACTACGAGCAGTACTTC. Protein product: CASSRTGNYEQYF.

The rearrangement joins TRBV10-3 to TRBJ2-3, with 10 nucleotides matching TRBD2. V lost 3 bases and J lost 6; bases outside the gene matches: 12. Germline V CDR1 and CDR2: ENHRY, SYGVKD. The CDR3 is 17 residues long. In DNA, the CDR3 is TGTGCCATCAGTGATTCCATGGCTAGCGGGGGACGGGATACGCAGTATTTT. Encoded protein: CAISDSMASGGRDTQYF.

This chain uses TRBV6-6 with TRBJ2-7; 10 nucleotides agree with TRBD2. V lost 0 bases and J lost 2; bases outside the gene matches: 1. The germline V gene has CDR1 MNHNY and CDR2 SVGAGI (reference sequence). This CDR3 is 15 amino acids long. CDR3 DNA sequence: TGTGCCAGCAGTTACTCGGGGACTAGCGCCTACGAGCAGTACTTC. Translated: CASSYSGTSAYEQYF.

The chain links TRBV5-5 to TRBJ1-4, with D possibly being TRBD1 (5 bases). The V and J ends lost 3 bases and 5 bases respectively, with 14 bases between them. The CDR3 extends over 15 amino acids. CDR1 is SGHKS and CDR2 is YYEKEE in the germline V gene (reference sequence). The chain's CDR3 is CASSWGAGENEKLFF. The CDR3 region has the DNA TGTGCCAGCAGCTGGGGCGCGGGGGAAAATGAAAAACTGTTTTTT.

This sequence joins TRBV4-1 and TRBJ2-2; TRBD2 matches at 8 bases. CDR1 and CDR2 from the germline V gene are MGHRA and YSYEKL. J lost 4 bases, V lost 4 bases, and 11 bases had no gene match. CDR3 length equals 17 residues. The CDR3 sequence: CASSRSLLAGGTGELFF. DNA for the CDR3: TGCGCCAGCAGCCGAAGTCTTCTAGCGGGCGGCACCGGGGAGCTGTTTTTT.

With regard to this clone: Other DNA sequences of this sample code for an identical CDR3. The V call is TRBV6-5, the J call TRBJ2-2; D gene ambiguous. The CDR3 consists of 12 residues. Trimming removed 3 bases at V and 4 bases at J, with 3 bases between. The germline CDR1 and CDR2 sequences are MNHEY and SVGAGI. The CDR3 loop is CASSYSTGELFF. In DNA, the CDR3 is TGTGCCAGCAGTTATTCCACCGGGGAGCTGTTTTTT.

This sequence joins TRBV14 and TRBJ2-3, with 11 bases lining up with TRBD2. Trimming cost V 4 bases and J 0 bases; bases outside gene matches: 6. This CDR3 has 17 residues. Per the germline V gene, CDR1 is SGHDN and CDR2 is FVKESK. As DNA, the CDR3 is TGTGCCAGCAGCCCCTTAAGGACTAGCGGGAGCACAGATACGCAGTATTTT. This sequence encodes CASSPLRTSGSTDTQYF.

Concerning this clone: The sample contains more than one DNA sequence encoding this CDR3. V is TRBV7-9 and J is TRBJ1-2; D gene uncertain. This CDR3 has 13 residues. With 3 bases removed from V and 8 bases from J, the gap between germline ends came to 13 bases. Germline CDR1 SEHNR, CDR2 FQNEAQ (reference sequence). The CDR3 sequence: CASSLEGAGGYTF. DNA for the CDR3: TGTGCCAGCAGCTTGGAGGGAGCGGGAGGCTACACCTTC.

The CDR3 coding sequence is TGTGCCTGGAGCACAGCGAGCTCCTACAATGAGCAGTTCTTC. This codes for CAWSTASSYNEQFF. The chain has TRBV30 and TRBJ2-1; D is ambiguous. The CDR3 spans 14 residues. V lost 3 bases and J lost 0, with 9 bases in between. Germline V gene sequence: CDR1 GTSNPN, CDR2 SVGIG (reference sequence).

The chain joins TRBV5-8 to TRBJ1-1, with a tentative D call TRBD1 (5 bases). This CDR3 has 17 amino acids. The V and J ends lost 0 bases and 3 bases respectively, with 18 bases between them. Germline V gene sequence: CDR1 SGHTS, CDR2 YDEGEE. CDR3 in DNA: TGTGCCAGCAGCTTGGAGGGGCAGCGAGTCTTGGACACTGAAGCTTTCTTT. It yields the protein CASSLEGQRVLDTEAFF.

The J gene is TRBJ1-1, the V gene TRBV10-1, with D perhaps TRBD1 (6 bases). The V and J ends lost 4 bases and 2 bases respectively, with 11 bases between them. Germline V CDR1 and CDR2: WNHNN, SYGVQD (reference sequence). The CDR3 length is 14 residues. The CDR3 DNA reads TGCGCCAGCAGTGGGGGGACACTAAACACTGAAGCTTTCTTT. As protein: CASSGGTLNTEAFF.

In DNA form, the CDR3 reads TGCAGCGTTGTTCTTATTATCTCTGGGGCCAACGTCCTGACTTTC. It yields the protein CSVVLIISGANVLTF. This rearrangement joins TRBV29-1 to TRBJ2-6; D is ambiguous. V was clipped by 4 bases and J by 0 bases, with 10 bases between them. CDR1 SQVTM and CDR2 ANQGSEA come from the germline V gene. CDR3 length: 15 residues.